Below are 4 T cell receptor beta chains sequenced from a single sample in a study of blood T cell repertoires in COVID-19. Sequencing used immunoSEQ multiplex PCR; TCRdb keeps in-frame clones, though not all of them. The sample includes tens of thousands of clones, about three quarters of them seen just once. The sequenced material came from peripheral blood. The receptor source for this set is an elderly woman with active or convalescent COVID-19.

The chain combines TRBV19 with TRBJ2-4, with D uncertain. The V and J ends lost 6 bases and 0 bases respectively, with 18 bases between them. In germline, CDR1 is LNHDA, CDR2 SQIVND (reference sequence). The CDR3 has 17 amino acids. The CDR3 reads CASSPVGGSKAKNIQYF. The CDR3, as DNA: TGTGCCAGTAGCCCCGTCGGCGGCAGTAAAGCCAAAAACATTCAGTACTTC.

As concerns this clone: Mismatch with germline at one junction end may stem from a read error. The genes are TRBV6-5 and TRBJ1-2; weak D call: TRBD1 (6 bases). The CDR3 is made up of 11 amino acids. In germline, CDR1 is MNHEY, CDR2 SVGAGI. CDR3 DNA sequence: TGTGCCAGCAACGACCTCACCCGGGGGGCTTTC. Protein sequence: CASNDLTRGAF.

V usage is TRBV6-5 and J usage is TRBJ2-7; D might be TRBD2 (5 bases). The ends were cut back, 0 bases at V and 6 bases at J, with 12 bases in the middle. The CDR3 spans 14 residues. From germline, CDR1 is MNHEY and CDR2 SVGAGI. This chain's CDR3 is CASSYSPLESEQYF. The CDR3 coding sequence is TGTGCCAGCAGTTACTCGCCACTAGAATCCGAGCAGTACTTC.

The chain uses TRBV7-2 and TRBJ2-7; TRBD1 matches 7 bases. Germline lookup yields CDR1 SGHTA and CDR2 FQGNSA. The CDR3 has 17 amino acids. J was trimmed by 4 bases and V by 0 bases; bases with no gene match: 12. DNA for the CDR3: TGTGCCAGCAGCTTAGCGAAAAGGGACAGACGTGGGTACGAGCAGTACTTC. It is translated as CASSLAKRDRRGYEQYF.